This T cell receptor beta chain is from a study of identical twins. A universal primer site arose from template switching, and cDNA bore unique molecular identifiers. One entry per CDR3 protein results from TCRdb running MiXCR on the 5' RACE reads. The sample lists a few hundred thousand distinct CDR3 sequences, approximately 8.8% occurring once. Every donor was a healthy Caucasian. This CDR3 contains 16 residues. V dropped 0 bases and J dropped 0 bases, with 9 bases sitting between them. The germline V gene encodes CDR1 LNHNV and CDR2 YYDKDF (reference sequence). V usage is TRBV15 and J usage is TRBJ2-1, with D perhaps matching TRBD1 (5 bases). Sequencing was performed on naive T cells sorted from blood. The sequence derives from a woman between 45 and 65 years old in good health. As DNA, the CDR3 is TGTGCCACCAGCAGAGAAGGGGCCGGCTCCTACAATGAGCAGTTCTTC. Amino acid sequence: CATSREGAGSYNEQFF.